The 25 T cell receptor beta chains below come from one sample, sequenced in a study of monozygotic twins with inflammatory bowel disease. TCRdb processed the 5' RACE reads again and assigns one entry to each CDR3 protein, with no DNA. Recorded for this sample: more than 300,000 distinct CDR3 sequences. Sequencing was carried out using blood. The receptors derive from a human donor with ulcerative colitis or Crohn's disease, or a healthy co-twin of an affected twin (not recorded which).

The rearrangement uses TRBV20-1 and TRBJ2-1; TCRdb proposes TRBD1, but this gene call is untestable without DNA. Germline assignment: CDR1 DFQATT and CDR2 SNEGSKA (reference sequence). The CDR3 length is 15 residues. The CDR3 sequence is CSARVTGGSYNEQFF.

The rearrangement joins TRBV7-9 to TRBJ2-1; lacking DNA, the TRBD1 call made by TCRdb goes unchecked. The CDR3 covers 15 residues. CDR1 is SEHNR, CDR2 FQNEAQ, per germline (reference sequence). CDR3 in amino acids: CASSLSGGLLNEQFF.

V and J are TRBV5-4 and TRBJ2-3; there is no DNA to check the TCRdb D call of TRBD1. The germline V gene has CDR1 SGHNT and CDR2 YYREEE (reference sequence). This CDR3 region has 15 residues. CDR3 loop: CASSRTGGVTDTQYF. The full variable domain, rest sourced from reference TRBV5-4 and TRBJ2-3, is ETGVTQSPTHLIKTRGQQVTLRCSSQSGHNTVSWYQQALGQGPQFIFQYYREEENGRGNFPPRFSGLQFPNYSSELNVNALELDDSALYLCASSRTGGVTDTQYFGPGTRLTVL.

CDR3 amino acids: CASSFVAGGATQETQYF. The chain links TRBV7-2 to TRBJ2-5; TCRdb reports TRBD1, a call that lacks DNA to check it against. The germline V gene encodes CDR1 SGHTA and CDR2 FQGNSA. This CDR3 region has 17 residues.

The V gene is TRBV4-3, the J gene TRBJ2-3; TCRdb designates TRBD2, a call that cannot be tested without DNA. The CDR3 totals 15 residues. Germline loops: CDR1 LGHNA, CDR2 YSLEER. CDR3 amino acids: CASSQGPGGGDTQYF.

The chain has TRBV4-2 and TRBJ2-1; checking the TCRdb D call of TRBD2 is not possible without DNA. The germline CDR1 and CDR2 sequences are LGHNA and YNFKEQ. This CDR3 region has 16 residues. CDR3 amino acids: CASSQVEAGGNNEQFF.

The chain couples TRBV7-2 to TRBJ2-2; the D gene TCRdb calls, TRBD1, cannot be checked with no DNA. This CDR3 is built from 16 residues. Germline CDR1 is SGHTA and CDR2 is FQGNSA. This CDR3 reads CASSFRGGANTGELFF.

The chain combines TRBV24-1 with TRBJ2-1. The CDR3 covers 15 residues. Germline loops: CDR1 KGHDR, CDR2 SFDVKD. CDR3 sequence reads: CATSDRVGLTNEQFF.

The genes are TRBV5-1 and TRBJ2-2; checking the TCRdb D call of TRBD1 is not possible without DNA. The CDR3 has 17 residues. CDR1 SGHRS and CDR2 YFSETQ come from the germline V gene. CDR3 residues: CASSLRSGTPNTGELFF.

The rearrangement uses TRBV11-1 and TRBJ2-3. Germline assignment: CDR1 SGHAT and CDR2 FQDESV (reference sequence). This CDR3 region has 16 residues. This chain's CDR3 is CASSRNLRASTDTQYF.

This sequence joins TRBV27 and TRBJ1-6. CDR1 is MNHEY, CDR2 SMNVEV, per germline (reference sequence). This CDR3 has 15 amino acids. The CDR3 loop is CASSPQAIYNSPLHF.

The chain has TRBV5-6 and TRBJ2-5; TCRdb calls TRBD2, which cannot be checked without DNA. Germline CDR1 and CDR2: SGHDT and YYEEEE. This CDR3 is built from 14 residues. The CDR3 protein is CASSLSAGKKTQYF.

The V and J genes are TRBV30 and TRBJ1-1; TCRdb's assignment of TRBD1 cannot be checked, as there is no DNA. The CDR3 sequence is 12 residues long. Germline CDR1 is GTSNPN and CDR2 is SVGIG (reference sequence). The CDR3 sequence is CALPGGNTEAFF.

CDR3 residues: CASSFLGANVLTF. This sequence joins TRBV6-2 or TRBV6-3 and TRBJ2-6. CDR1 is MNHEY, CDR2 SVGEGT, per germline. This CDR3 comprises 13 residues.

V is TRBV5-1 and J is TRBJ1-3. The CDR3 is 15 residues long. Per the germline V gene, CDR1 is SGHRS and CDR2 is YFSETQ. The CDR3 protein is CASSLDGVGGNTIYF.

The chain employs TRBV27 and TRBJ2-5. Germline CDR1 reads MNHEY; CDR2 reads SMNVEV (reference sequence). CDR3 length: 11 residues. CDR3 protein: CASSRGLTQYF.

CDR3: CASSAGQVNTGELFF. The genes are TRBV7-9 and TRBJ2-2; TCRdb lists TRBD1, though no DNA is available to test this call. This CDR3 is 15 amino acids long. The V gene's germline CDR1 is SEHNR and CDR2 FQNEAQ (reference sequence).

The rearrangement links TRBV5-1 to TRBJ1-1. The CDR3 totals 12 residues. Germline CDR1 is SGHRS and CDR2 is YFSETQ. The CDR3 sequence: CASSTVNTEAFF.

CDR3 loop: CASSLFPGTGPPSYNEQFF. The chain uses TRBV7-9 and TRBJ2-1; the TCRdb D gene call, TRBD1, has no DNA to confirm it. Germline loops: CDR1 SEHNR, CDR2 FQNEAQ (reference sequence). The length of the CDR3 is 19 residues.

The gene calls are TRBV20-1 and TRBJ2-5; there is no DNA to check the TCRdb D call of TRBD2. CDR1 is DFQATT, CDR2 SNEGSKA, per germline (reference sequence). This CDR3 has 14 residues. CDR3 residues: CSARDLSGKETQYF.

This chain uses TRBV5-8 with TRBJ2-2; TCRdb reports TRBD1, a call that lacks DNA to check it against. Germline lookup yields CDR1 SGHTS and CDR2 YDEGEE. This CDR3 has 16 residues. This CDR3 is CASSSLAGINTGELFF.

CDR3 loop: CSANRLAGGITDTQYF. The chain recombines TRBV20-1 with TRBJ2-3; TCRdb picks TRBD2, but there is no DNA to check that call. Germline values: CDR1 DFQATT, CDR2 SNEGSKA (reference sequence). CDR3 size: 16 residues.

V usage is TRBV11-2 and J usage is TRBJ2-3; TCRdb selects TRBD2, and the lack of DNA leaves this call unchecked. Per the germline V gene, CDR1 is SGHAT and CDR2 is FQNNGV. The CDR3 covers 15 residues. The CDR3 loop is CASRPTSAGLNTQYF.

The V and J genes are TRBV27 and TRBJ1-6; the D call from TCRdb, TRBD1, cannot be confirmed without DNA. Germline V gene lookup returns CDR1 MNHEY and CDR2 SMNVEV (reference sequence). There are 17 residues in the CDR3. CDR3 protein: CASSSPQGALLNSPLHF.

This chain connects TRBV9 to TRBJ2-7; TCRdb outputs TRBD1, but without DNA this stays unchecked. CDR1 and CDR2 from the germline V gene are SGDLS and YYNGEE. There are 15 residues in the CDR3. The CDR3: CASSGGGVFSYEQYF.